Sequencing of this T cell receptor beta chain was carried out in a study of cytomegalovirus exposure and HLA in healthy donors. Profiled with immunoSEQ multiplex PCR; TCRdb holds only in-frame clones, not every one. Here the sample spans 76,000 or so clones, approximately 94% being singletons. This clone was recorded once. Its antigen is not identified. General observations from the study: According to a subsequent analysis, TCR clusters identified in the first cohort showed a tendency to co-occur across the 120 validation repertoires.

Germline V lookup: CDR1 SGHTA, CDR2 FQGTGA. This CDR3 has 14 amino acids. The ends were cut back, 5 bases at V and 2 bases at J, with 12 bases in the middle. Sequenced sample: PBMCs. The clonotype was recovered from a woman in her late teens or twenties in good health and CMV-seropositive. This sequence joins TRBV7-3 and TRBJ2-5; tentatively, D is TRBD1 (5 bases). CDR3 loop: CASSPMGPQETQYF. The CDR3 nucleotides read TGTGCCAGCAGCCCCATGGGGCCACAAGAGACCCAGTACTTC.